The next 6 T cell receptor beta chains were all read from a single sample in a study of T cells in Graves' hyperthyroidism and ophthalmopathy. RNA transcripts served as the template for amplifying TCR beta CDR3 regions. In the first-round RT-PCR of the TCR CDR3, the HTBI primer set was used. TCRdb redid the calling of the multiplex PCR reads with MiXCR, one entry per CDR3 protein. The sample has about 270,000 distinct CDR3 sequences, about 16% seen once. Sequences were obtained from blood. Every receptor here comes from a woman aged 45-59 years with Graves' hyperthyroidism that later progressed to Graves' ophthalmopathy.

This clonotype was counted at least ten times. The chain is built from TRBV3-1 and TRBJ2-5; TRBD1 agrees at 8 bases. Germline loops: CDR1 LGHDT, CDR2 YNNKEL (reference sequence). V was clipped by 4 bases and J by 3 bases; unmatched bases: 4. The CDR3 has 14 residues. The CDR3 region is CASSPPGQEETQYF. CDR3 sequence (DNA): TGTGCCAGCAGCCCACCGGGACAGGAAGAGACCCAGTACTTC.

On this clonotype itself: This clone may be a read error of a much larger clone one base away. Here the CDR3 DNA reads TGTGCCAGCAACATATTAGGGGGGAGTGATGGCTACGCCTTC. It is translated as CASNILGGSDGYAF. The V call is TRBV7-9, the J call TRBJ1-2; a weak D match, TRBD1 (6 bases). Germline values: CDR1 SEHNR, CDR2 FQNEAQ (reference sequence). The CDR3 has 14 amino acids.

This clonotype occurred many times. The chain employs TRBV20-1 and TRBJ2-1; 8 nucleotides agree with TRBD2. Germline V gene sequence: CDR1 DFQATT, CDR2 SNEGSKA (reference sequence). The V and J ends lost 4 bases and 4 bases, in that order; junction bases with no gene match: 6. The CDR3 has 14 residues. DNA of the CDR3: TGCAGTGCTAACATGGCTAGCGGGTACAATGAGCAGTTCTTC. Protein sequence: CSANMASGYNEQFF.

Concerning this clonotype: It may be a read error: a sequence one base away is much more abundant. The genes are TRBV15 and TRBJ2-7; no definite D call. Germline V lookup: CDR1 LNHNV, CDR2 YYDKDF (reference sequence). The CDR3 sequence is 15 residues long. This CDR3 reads CASSSAGPSSYEQYF. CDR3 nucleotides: TGTGCCTCCAGCAGTGCCGGGCCGAGCTCCTACGAGCAGTACTTC.

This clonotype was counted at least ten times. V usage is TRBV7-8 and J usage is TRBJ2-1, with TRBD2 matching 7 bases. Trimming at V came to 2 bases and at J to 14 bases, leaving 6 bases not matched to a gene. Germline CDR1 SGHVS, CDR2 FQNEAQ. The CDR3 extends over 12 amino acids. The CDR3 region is CASSLNNGGEFF. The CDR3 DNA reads TGTGCCAGCAGCTTAAATAATGGGGGGGAGTTCTTC.

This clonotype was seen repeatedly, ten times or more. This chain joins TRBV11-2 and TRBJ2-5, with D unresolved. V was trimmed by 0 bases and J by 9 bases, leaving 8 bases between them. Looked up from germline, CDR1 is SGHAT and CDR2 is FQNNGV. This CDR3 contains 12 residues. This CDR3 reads CASSLDGVSQYF. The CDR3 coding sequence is TGTGCCAGCAGCTTAGATGGGGTCTCCCAGTACTTC. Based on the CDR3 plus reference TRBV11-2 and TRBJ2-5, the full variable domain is EAGVAQSPRYKIIEKRQSVAFWCNPISGHATLYWYQQILGQGPKLLIQFQNNGVVDDSQLPKDRFSAERLKGVDSTLKIQPAKLEDSAVYLCASSLDGVSQYFGPGTRLLVL.